The T cell receptor (beta chain) under discussion was sequenced for a study of T cell responses to AZD1222 COVID-19 vaccine. The protocol was immunoSEQ multiplex PCR, while the TCRdb copy is restricted to in-frame clones and leaves out a portion. The sample lists about 150,000 clones; 80% to 95% were seen once. This CDR3 spans 15 amino acids. The germline V and J ends were trimmed by 3 bases and 8 bases, with 19 bases remaining between them. Germline CDR1 MNHEY, CDR2 SMNVEV (reference sequence). In regard to this clone: Its cognate antigen is unknown.

Study-level points and caveats: Most donors were white British, females outnumbered males, and clonal diversity was possibly underestimated. Only a handful of AZD1222 recipients tested seropositive at baseline. All repertoire sampling was performed exclusively after the peak T cell response. There were vaccine-associated CD4 TCRs across spike, dominant at 160-218 and 743-854.

The receptor was derived from an adult who received the AZD1222 COVID-19 vaccine. The sample here was peripheral blood, taken 28 days after the second AZD1222 dose. The chain couples TRBV27 to TRBJ1-2; a weak D match, TRBD1 (5 bases). CDR3 sequence reads: CASSFQPPGSWGYTF. The CDR3 DNA is TGTGCCAGCAGTTTCCAACCCCCAGGGTCGTGGGGCTACACCTTC.